These 11 T cell receptor beta chains came from one sample sequenced in a study of shared clonotypes between healthy human individuals. Profiled with immunoSEQ multiplex PCR; TCRdb holds only in-frame clones, not every one. The sample lists 2 million to 2.5 million clones, roughly 90% occurring once. Sequenced input: naive CD4+ T cells from PBMCs. Described subset: CD45RA+ positively selected. Source of these receptors: a man aged 18-30 years in good health. Some clones in this sample may be carry-over from other donors' samples.

V usage is TRBV5-4 and J usage is TRBJ2-7; D might be TRBD1 (6 bases). There are 13 residues in the CDR3. Germline V gene sequence: CDR1 SGHNT, CDR2 YYREEE (reference sequence). V lost 2 bases to trimming and J lost 4 bases, with 10 bases between them. The CDR3 is CASSFTGTYEQYF. The CDR3 DNA is TGTGCCAGCAGCTTCACCGGGACATACGAGCAGTACTTC.

The gene calls are TRBV5-4 and TRBJ2-3, with 10 bases fitting TRBD2. Trimming at V came to 2 bases and at J to 5 bases, leaving 8 bases not matched to a gene. There are 16 residues in the CDR3. CDR1 is SGHNT and CDR2 is YYREEE in the germline V gene (reference sequence). The CDR3 region is CASSFGLAGVQDTQYF. The CDR3 DNA sequence: TGTGCCAGCAGCTTCGGGCTAGCGGGAGTTCAAGATACGCAGTATTTT.

V and J are TRBV2 and TRBJ1-5; the D is unclear. Germline V gives CDR1 SNHLY, CDR2 FYNNEI. V was clipped by 7 bases and J by 0 bases, with 13 bases between them. There are 15 residues in the CDR3. CDR3 sequence reads: CASNGVGISNQPQHF. CDR3 nucleotides: TGTGCCAGCAACGGTGTCGGGATTAGCAATCAGCCCCAGCATTTT.

This clone was observed a single time. This sequence joins TRBV7-2 and TRBJ2-1; weak D call: TRBD1 (5 bases). Germline CDR1 is SGHTA and CDR2 is FQGNSA. V lost 5 bases and J 9 bases, leaving 17 bases between the germline ends. The CDR3 length is 14 residues. CDR3 DNA: TGTGCCAGCAGCCTTCAGGGTAGGGGAATTGAGCAGTTCTTC. Translating it yields CASSLQGRGIEQFF.

The chain couples TRBV4-1 to TRBJ1-2, with 8 positions matching TRBD1. CDR1 is MGHRA and CDR2 is YSYEKL in the germline V gene. The CDR3 is 15 amino acids. V lost 2 bases and J lost 5; bases outside the gene matches: 7. CDR3 sequence reads: CASSQIGQGVYGYTF. Written as DNA, the CDR3 is TGCGCCAGCAGCCAAATAGGACAGGGCGTATATGGCTACACCTTC.

The chain recombines TRBV4-1 with TRBJ2-3, with TRBD2 matching 8 bases. The germline gives CDR1 MGHRA, CDR2 YSYEKL. This CDR3 is built from 16 residues. Trimming at V came to 3 bases and at J to 0 bases, leaving 5 bases not matched to a gene. As DNA, the CDR3 is TGCGCCAGCAGCCAGCCGGGGGGGTTTAGCACAGATACGCAGTATTTT. This sequence encodes CASSQPGGFSTDTQYF.

The V call is TRBV4-1, the J call TRBJ2-7; the match to TRBD2 covers 7 bases. V was pared by 3 bases and J by 7 bases, with 12 bases of the junction left unmatched. The CDR3 totals 15 residues. Germline CDR1 reads MGHRA; CDR2 reads YSYEKL. This CDR3 is CASSQGGTLAREQYF. The CDR3 DNA reads as TGCGCCAGCAGCCAGGGGGGGACTCTTGCTCGAGAGCAGTACTTC.

V usage is TRBV5-5 and J usage is TRBJ1-1; the D gene is possibly TRBD1 (5 bases). Germline V gene lookup returns CDR1 SGHKS and CDR2 YYEKEE (reference sequence). The CDR3 runs 12 residues. Deletions cut 5 bases from V and 11 bases from J, with 16 bases between. DNA of the CDR3: TGTGCCAGCAGTATCTATCAGGGTGACGCTTTCTTT. The encoded protein is CASSIYQGDAFF.

This clone was detected a few times. This chain connects TRBV19 to TRBJ1-2; D uncertain. The germline V and J ends were trimmed by 3 bases and 4 bases, with 12 bases remaining between them. From germline, CDR1 is LNHDA and CDR2 SQIVND (reference sequence). The CDR3 length is 14 residues. The CDR3 nucleotides are TGTGCCAGTAGTATTGCCAGGAACATCTATGGCTACACCTTC. Translation gives CASSIARNIYGYTF.

This chain connects TRBV28 to TRBJ2-5; 7 positions agree with TRBD1. J gave up 5 bases and V 10 bases, and 10 bases lay outside the gene matches. Germline loops: CDR1 MDHEN, CDR2 SYDVKM. This CDR3 has 13 amino acids. DNA of the CDR3: TGTGCCACCCGGGACAGTGGAAAGGAGACCCAGTACTTC. Translated, it gives CATRDSGKETQYF.

This chain uses TRBV18 with TRBJ2-1; TRBD1 matches at 9 bases. The germline V gene encodes CDR1 KGHSH and CDR2 LQKENI. J was trimmed by 1 base and V by 4 bases; bases with no gene match: 2. CDR3 length: 15 amino acids. Here the CDR3 DNA reads TGTGCCAGCTCACTCGGGACAGGGTCCTACAATGAGCAGTTCTTC. Translated: CASSLGTGSYNEQFF.